Listed below are T cell receptor beta chains from one sample, sequenced in a study of cytomegalovirus exposure and HLA in healthy donors. This table comes from immunoSEQ multiplex PCR, and its TCRdb copy is limited to in-frame clones, with some not included. The profile shows over 100,000 clones, more than 65% of them singletons. The sample taken for sequencing was PBMCs. These receptors were collected from a man aged 35-49 years in good health and CMV-seropositive. Each CDR3 is given with its conserved first and last residue. The D gene is left open where the match is weak. Rows give clone size only sometimes, using once, few, many, or a class for an expanded clone.

TRBV5-4	TRBJ2-1	TRBD1	.	CASSLGDRVYNEQFF	TGTGCCAGCAGCTTAGGGGACAGGGTCTACAATGAGCAGTTCTTC
TRBV7-8	TRBJ1-3	.	few	CASSPEIIRNTIYF	TGTGCCAGCAGCCCTGAGATTATTAGAAACACCATATATTTT
TRBV7-9	TRBJ1-1	.	.	CASSPPGGGWDTEAFF	TGTGCCAGCAGCCCCCCGGGGGGGGGCTGGGACACTGAAGCTTTCTTT
TRBV15	TRBJ1-5	TRBD1	.	CATSRGTGENQPQHF	TGTGCCACCAGCAGGGGAACAGGGGAGAATCAGCCCCAGCATTTT
TRBV6-5	TRBJ1-3	.	.	CASRPQGFGNTIYF	TGTGCCAGCAGGCCCCAGGGGTTCGGGAACACCATATATTTT
TRBV7-9	TRBJ1-5	TRBD1	.	CSSSATDRGINQSQHF	TGTTCCAGCAGCGCCACAGACAGGGGGATCAATCAGTCCCAGCATTTT
TRBV7-9	TRBJ1-5	TRBD1	.	CSSSSEDRASNQPQHF	TGTTCCAGCAGCTCAGAAGACAGGGCCAGCAATCAGCCCCAGCATTTT
TRBV5-6	TRBJ2-6	.	.	CASSRTGSGANVLTF	TGTGCCAGCAGCCGAACAGGGTCTGGGGCCAACGTCCTGACTTTC
TRBV2	TRBJ2-3	TRBD1	.	CASRRDRGRVDTQYF	TGTGCCAGCCGACGGGACAGGGGGCGCGTAGATACGCAGTATTTT
TRBV7-8	TRBJ2-5	TRBD1	.	CASKSGTGEETQYF	TGTGCCAGCAAGTCCGGGACAGGGGAAGAGACCCAGTACTTC
TRBV11-3	TRBJ2-1	.	.	CASSLEGAVSYNEQFF	TGTGCCAGCAGCTTAGAGGGCGCTGTCTCCTACAATGAGCAGTTCTTC
TRBV10-3	TRBJ2-7	.	.	CAISEYNSYEQYF	TGTGCCATCAGTGAATACAACTCCTACGAGCAGTACTTC
TRBV11-2	TRBJ1-5	TRBD1	.	CASSQSDRVGNQPQHF	TGTGCCAGCAGCCAAAGTGACAGGGTGGGAAATCAGCCCCAGCATTTT
TRBV4-3	TRBJ1-4	.	few	CASSQDIGGTIEKLFF	TGCGCCAGCAGCCAAGATATAGGGGGAACGATTGAAAAACTGTTTTTT
TRBV6-6	TRBJ2-2	.	.	CASSWAGMGAGELFF	TGTGCCAGCAGTTGGGCAGGGATGGGCGCCGGGGAGCTGTTTTTT
TRBV4-3	TRBJ1-6	.	.	CASSQEATGAAHNSPLHF	TGCGCCAGCAGCCAAGAGGCGACAGGAGCTGCTCATAATTCACCCCTCCACTTT